These 14 T cell receptor beta chains were all obtained from the same sample, sequenced in a study of vaccination effects on CD4 cells after COVID-19. Method: immunoSEQ multiplex PCR; TCRdb's copy keeps in-frame clones and lacks some. Among approximately 30,000 clones listed, roughly two thirds were seen once. These receptors' antigens are unknown. Before sequencing took place, the ViraFEST assay used viral peptide pools to expand antigen-specific CD4+ T cells. A 10-day culture period preceded the isolation of CD4+ T cells. Sequenced here: CD4+ T cells from PBMCs cultured with HCoV-229E spike peptides, sampled before COVID-19 vaccination. The receptors here all came from a human donor who received a COVID-19 vaccine.

The rearrangement links TRBV5-4 to TRBJ2-1; D may be TRBD1 or TRBD2 (5 bases each). The CDR3 loop spans 14 amino acids. The V end lost 0 bases, the J end lost 8 bases, and 12 bases lay between the germline ends. Germline CDR1 and CDR2: SGHNT and YYREEE (reference sequence). The CDR3 DNA reads as TGTGCCAGCAGCTTGGGGGGGAGATCATATGAGCAGTTCTTC. Translated: CASSLGGRSYEQFF.

V is TRBV7-6 and J is TRBJ1-1; unclear D gene. Deletions cut 1 base from V and 1 base from J, with 4 bases between. The germline gives CDR1 SGHVS, CDR2 FNYEAQ. The CDR3 has 13 amino acids. As DNA, the CDR3 is TGTGCCAGCAGCTTAGGGGAGAACACTGAAGCTTTCTTT. Its protein product is CASSLGENTEAFF.

The rearrangement uses TRBV3-1 (or the pseudogene TRBV3-2) and TRBJ1-2; D is undetermined. This CDR3 has 14 residues. The V end was cut by 0 bases, the J end by 12 bases, with 17 bases between. Germline V gene data show CDR1 as LGHDT and CDR2 as YNNKEL (reference sequence). The CDR3 DNA reads as TGTGCCAGCAGCCAAGATCTGAGAGGGCTTCCAGACACCTTC. Amino acid sequence: CASSQDLRGLPDTF.

The gene calls are TRBV5-6 and TRBJ2-7; the D call may be TRBD1 or TRBD2 (5 bases each). This CDR3 spans 14 amino acids. Trimming took 5 bases from V and 1 from J, leaving 13 bases between them. In germline, CDR1 is SGHDT, CDR2 YYEEEE. In DNA, the CDR3 is TGTGCCAGCAGGGGATGGGGGACGTCCTACGAGCAGTACTTC. It specifies CASRGWGTSYEQYF.

The rearrangement joins TRBV5-5 to TRBJ2-6; D unresolved. The V and J ends lost 6 bases and 2 bases respectively, with 12 bases between them. The CDR3 has 15 residues. Germline loops: CDR1 SGHKS, CDR2 YYEKEE (reference sequence). CDR3 bases: TGTGCCAGCAAGGCTTCGGACGCTGGGGCCAACGTCCTGACTTTC. Protein sequence: CASKASDAGANVLTF.

The chain links TRBV7-3 to TRBJ2-3, with 8 bases that match TRBD2. The CDR3 loop spans 15 amino acids. Germline lookup yields CDR1 SGHTA and CDR2 FQGTGA. V dropped 3 bases and J dropped 4; count of bases not matched to a gene: 6. The CDR3 DNA follows: TGTGCCAGCAGCTTTCAAGCGGGGGTACCAGATACGCAGTATTTT. Translation gives CASSFQAGVPDTQYF.

V and J are TRBV28 and TRBJ2-7; the match to TRBD1 covers 8 bases. This CDR3 spans 15 amino acids. From germline, CDR1 is MDHEN and CDR2 SYDVKM. V lost 5 bases and J lost 0; bases outside the gene matches: 6. The CDR3 sequence: CASSPQGTGSYEQYF. The CDR3 DNA reads TGTGCCAGCAGTCCTCAAGGGACAGGCTCCTACGAGCAGTACTTC.

The V gene is TRBV19, the J gene TRBJ2-2, with TRBD2 matching over 7 bases. Germline CDR1 is LNHDA and CDR2 is SQIVND (reference sequence). This CDR3 has 16 amino acids. V was clipped by 5 bases and J by 1 base; unmatched bases: 7. CDR3 sequence (DNA): TGTGCCAGTAGTGTGGGGGGGACTTTGAACACCGGGGAGCTGTTTTTT. This codes for CASSVGGTLNTGELFF.

V is TRBV6-1 and J is TRBJ1-2; D gene unclear. CDR3 length: 15 amino acids. With 0 bases removed from V and 4 bases from J, the gap between germline ends came to 12 bases. Germline CDR1 reads MNHNS; CDR2 reads SASEGT. The CDR3 DNA follows: TGTGCCAGCAGTGAAGCACGCAAGGCTAGCTATGGCTACACCTTC. This encodes CASSEARKASYGYTF.

This clone was counted between two and nine times. The chain couples TRBV9 to TRBJ2-3, with 7 bases identical to TRBD2. The CDR3 has 14 amino acids. J gave up 8 bases and V 0 bases, and 6 bases lay outside the gene matches. CDR1 and CDR2 (germline): SGDLS, YYNGEE. This chain's CDR3 is CASSVDGGLATQYF. The DNA for the CDR3 is TGTGCCAGCAGCGTAGACGGGGGGTTGGCTACGCAGTATTTT.

The chain has TRBV30 and TRBJ2-2; TRBD2 aligns across 7 bases. V was pared by 2 bases and J by 3 bases, with 3 bases of the junction left unmatched. CDR3 length: 14 amino acids. Germline V gene data show CDR1 as GTSNPN and CDR2 as SVGIG (reference sequence). Here the CDR3 DNA reads TGTGCCTGGAGTAGCGGGGCCCACACCGGGGAGCTGTTTTTT. It codes for CAWSSGAHTGELFF.

This clone was seen a handful of times. The chain uses TRBV11-2 and TRBJ2-3, with D unclear. The ends were cut back, 1 base at V and 0 bases at J, with 8 bases in the middle. CDR3 length equals 15 residues. The germline CDR1 and CDR2 sequences are SGHAT and FQNNGV. The chain's CDR3 is CASSLADSSTDTQYF. The CDR3 DNA follows: TGTGCCAGCAGCTTAGCCGACTCTAGCACAGATACGCAGTATTTT.

This chain joins TRBV5-1 and TRBJ2-5, with TRBD1 identical over 9 bases. Per germline, CDR1 SGHRS and CDR2 YFSETQ. V trimming: 4 bases; J trimming: 5 bases; junction bases outside the gene matches: 9. The CDR3 is 15 amino acids. CDR3 bases: TGCGCCAGCAGCCCCCGGCGACAGGGGGTCGAGACCCAGTACTTC. Its protein product is CASSPRRQGVETQYF.

CDR3 loop: CASSARDFYNEQFF. CDR3 DNA: TGTGCCAGCAGCGCGAGGGACTTCTACAATGAGCAGTTCTTC. The chain has TRBV9 and TRBJ2-1, with D perhaps matching TRBD2 (6 bases). V was shortened by 3 bases and J by 3 bases, with 10 bases between the two germline ends. The CDR3 contains 14 residues. From germline, CDR1 is SGDLS and CDR2 YYNGEE.